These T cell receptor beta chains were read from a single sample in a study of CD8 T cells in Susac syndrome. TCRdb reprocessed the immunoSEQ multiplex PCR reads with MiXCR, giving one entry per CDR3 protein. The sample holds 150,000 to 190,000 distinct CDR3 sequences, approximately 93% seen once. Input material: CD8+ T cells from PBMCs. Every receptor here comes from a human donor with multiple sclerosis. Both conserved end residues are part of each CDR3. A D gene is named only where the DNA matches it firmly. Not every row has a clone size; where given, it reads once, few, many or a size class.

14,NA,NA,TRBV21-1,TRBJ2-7,TGTGCCAGCACCCCTTCGACTCCCTCCTACGAGCAGTACTTC,CASTPSTPSYEQYF
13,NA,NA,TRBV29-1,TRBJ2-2,TGCAGCGTTGATCTGGAGGGCACCGGGGAGCTGTTTTTT,CSVDLEGTGELFF
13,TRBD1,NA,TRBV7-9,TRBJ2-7,TGTGCCAGCAGCCCCCGGGACAGGGACGAGCAGTACTTC,CASSPRDRDEQYF
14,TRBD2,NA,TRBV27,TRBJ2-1,TGTGCCAGCAGTTGGAGCGGGGGGGTCTATGAGCAGTTCTTC,CASSWSGGVYEQFF
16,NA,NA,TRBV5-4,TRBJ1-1,TGTGCCAGCAGCGGGAGCGTTGGGGGGATGAACACTGAAGCTTTCTTT,CASSGSVGGMNTEAFF
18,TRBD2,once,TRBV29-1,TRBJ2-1,TGCAGCGTTGAGGACCCCCTAGCGGGGGGGAAGTCCTACAATGAGCAGTTCTTC,CSVEDPLAGGKSYNEQFF
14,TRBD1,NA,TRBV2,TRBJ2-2,TGTGCCAGTTGGACAGGGGGCTACCCCGGGGAGCTGTTTTTT,CASWTGGYPGELFF
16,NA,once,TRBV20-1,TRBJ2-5,TGCAGTGCTAGAGATATAGTAGTGATAGCTCAAGAGACCCAGTACTTC,CSARDIVVIAQETQYF
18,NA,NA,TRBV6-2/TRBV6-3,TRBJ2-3,TGTGCCAGCAGTCAAAATGGCGGGGTGACTATCAGCACAGATACGCAGTATTTT,CASSQNGGVTISTDTQYF
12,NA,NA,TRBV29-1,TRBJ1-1,TGCAGCGGGGGCAGGGAGAACACTGAAGCTTTCTTT,CSGGRENTEAFF
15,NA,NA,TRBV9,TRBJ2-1,TGTGCCAGCAGCGTAGAGAAGGGCCCTTACAATGAGCAGTTCTTC,CASSVEKGPYNEQFF
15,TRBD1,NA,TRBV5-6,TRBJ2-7,TGTGCCAGCAGGGACGGACAGGGAAAATTGTCCGAGCAGTACTTC,CASRDGQGKLSEQYF
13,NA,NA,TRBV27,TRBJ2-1,TGTGCCAGCAGACGGGGTAACTACAATGAGCAGTTCTTC,CASRRGNYNEQFF
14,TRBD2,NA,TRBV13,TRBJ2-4,TGTGCCAGCAGTCCCCGGGGGGGCAAAAACATTCAGTACTTC,CASSPRGGKNIQYF
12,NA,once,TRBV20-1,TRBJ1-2,TGCAGTGACGGGACACCCACCCCCGGCTACACCTTC,CSDGTPTPGYTF
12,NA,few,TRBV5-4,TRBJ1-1,TGTGCCAGCAGCTGGGGGGGAACTGAAGCTTTCTTT,CASSWGGTEAFF
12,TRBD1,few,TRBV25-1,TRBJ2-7,TGTGCCAGCACCCAGGGGGCTGGCGAGCAGTACTTC,CASTQGAGEQYF
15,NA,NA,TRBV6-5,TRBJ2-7,TGTGCCAGCAGTTACATGGGGGCCAACAACTACGAGCAGTACTTC,CASSYMGANNYEQYF
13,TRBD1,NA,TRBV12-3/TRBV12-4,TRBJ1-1,TGTGCCAGCATCACGGGAGGGGGCGCTGAAGCTTTCTTT,CASITGGGAEAFF
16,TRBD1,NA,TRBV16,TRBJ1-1,TGTGCCAGCAGCCATTTCGACAGGGGTATGAACACTGAAGCTTTCTTT,CASSHFDRGMNTEAFF
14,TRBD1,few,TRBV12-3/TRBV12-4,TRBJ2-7,TGTGCCAGCAGGGGACCGGGACAGGGCTACGAGCAGTACTTC,CASRGPGQGYEQYF
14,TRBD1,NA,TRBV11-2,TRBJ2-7,TGTGCCAGCAGCTCGGGCGGGACAGGCTACGAGCAGTACTTC,CASSSGGTGYEQYF
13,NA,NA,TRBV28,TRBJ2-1,TGTGCCAGTACGGGACATCCCAACAATGAGCAGTTCTTC,CASTGHPNNEQFF
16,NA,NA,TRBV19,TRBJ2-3,TGTGCCAGTAGTTCTCGGTCCATTCGCAGCACAGATACGCAGTATTTT,CASSSRSIRSTDTQYF
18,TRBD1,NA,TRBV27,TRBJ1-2,TGTGCCAGCACCTCGAGTGCGGGAGGACAGGGGACCGTCTATGGCTACACCTTC,CASTSSAGGQGTVYGYTF
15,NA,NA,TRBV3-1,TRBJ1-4,TGTGCCAGCAGCCCTTTGAGGGGGGCTAATGAAAAACTGTTTTTT,CASSPLRGANEKLFF
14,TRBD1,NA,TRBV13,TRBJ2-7,TGTGCCAGCAGCTTTCGGACAGGGGTTTACGAGCAGTACTTC,CASSFRTGVYEQYF
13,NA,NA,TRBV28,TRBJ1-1,TGTGCCAGCACCATATCCCCGGGGTCTGAAGCTTTCTTT,CASTISPGSEAFF
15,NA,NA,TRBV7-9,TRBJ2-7,TGTGCCAGCAGTCCCGGGTGGGGGGCATCCGACGAGCAGTACTTC,CASSPGWGASDEQYF
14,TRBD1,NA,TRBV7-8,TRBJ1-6,TGTGCCAGCAGCGCCGGGACAGGAGATTCACCCCTCCACTTT,CASSAGTGDSPLHF
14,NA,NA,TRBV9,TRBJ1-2,TGTGCCAGCAGCGCATTTGACAGTAACTATGGCTACACCTTC,CASSAFDSNYGYTF
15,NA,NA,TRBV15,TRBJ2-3,TGTGCCACCAGCAGAAGGGGGGGTCCCACAGATACGCAGTATTTT,CATSRRGGPTDTQYF
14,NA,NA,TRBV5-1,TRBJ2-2,TGCGCCAGCAGCCCGGACCGCTACACCGGGGAGCTGTTTTTT,CASSPDRYTGELFF
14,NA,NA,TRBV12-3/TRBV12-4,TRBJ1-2,TGTGCCAGCAGTCCGGGACGGACGAACTATGGCTACACCTTC,CASSPGRTNYGYTF
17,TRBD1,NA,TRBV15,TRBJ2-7,TGTGCCACCAGCAGTGACCTTGGAGGGACAGGGGTTTACGAGCAGTACTTC,CATSSDLGGTGVYEQYF
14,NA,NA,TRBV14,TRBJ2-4,TGTGCCAGCAGCCATAGAGACAAGAATTACATTCAGTACTTC,CASSHRDKNYIQYF
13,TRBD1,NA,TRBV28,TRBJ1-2,TGTGCCAGCAGTTTGTTAAGGGGGCATGGCTACACCTTC,CASSLLRGHGYTF
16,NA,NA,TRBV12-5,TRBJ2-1,TGTGCTAGTGCCTGGGGGGAGGGGGGGCCCTACAATGAGCAGTTCTTC,CASAWGEGGPYNEQFF
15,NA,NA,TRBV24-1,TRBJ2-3,TGTGCCACCAGTGATGCCCGGGACCTCACAGATACGCAGTATTTT,CATSDARDLTDTQYF
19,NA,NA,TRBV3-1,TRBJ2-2,TGTGCCAGCAGCCACTCCCGCCCCCGAATGTGGCAGTACACCGGGGAGCTGTTTTTT,CASSHSRPRMWQYTGELFF
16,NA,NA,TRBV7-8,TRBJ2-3,TGTGCCAGCAGCGGAGGGACATACGGCAGCACAGATACGCAGTATTTT,CASSGGTYGSTDTQYF
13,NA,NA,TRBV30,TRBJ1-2,TGTGCCTGGGCCAAAATCCCCAGGGATGGCTACACCTTC,CAWAKIPRDGYTF
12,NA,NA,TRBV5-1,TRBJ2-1,TGCGCCAGCAGCGGGGAGAGGGGTGAGCAGTTCTTC,CASSGERGEQFF
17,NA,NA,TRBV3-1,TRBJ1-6,TGTGCCAGCAGCCAAGATGTAGAGCCCAAGAATAATTCACCCCTCCACTTT,CASSQDVEPKNNSPLHF
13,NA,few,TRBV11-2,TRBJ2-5,TGTGCCAGCAGCGCAACCCTTGGGGAGACCCAGTACTTC,CASSATLGETQYF
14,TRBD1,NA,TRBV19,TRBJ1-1,TGTGCCAGTAGTCGGGGACAGCCAAACACTGAAGCTTTCTTT,CASSRGQPNTEAFF
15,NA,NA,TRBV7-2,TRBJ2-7,TGTGCCAGCAGCTTAGAGGGAACAGGGCTCTACGAGCAGTACTTC,CASSLEGTGLYEQYF
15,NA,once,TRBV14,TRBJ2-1,TGTGCCAGCAGCCAAGAGTTGCGGGGATACAATGAGCAGTTCTTC,CASSQELRGYNEQFF
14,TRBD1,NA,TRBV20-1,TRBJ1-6,TGCAGTGCTAGGAGGGACAGAACAAATTCACCCCTCCACTTT,CSARRDRTNSPLHF
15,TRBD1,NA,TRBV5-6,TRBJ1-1,TGTGCCAGCAGCTTTGGGGACAGAATGAACACTGAAGCTTTCTTT,CASSFGDRMNTEAFF
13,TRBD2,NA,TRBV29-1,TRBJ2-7,TGCAGCGTTCCGGGGGGGAGCTCCTACGAGCAGTACTTC,CSVPGGSSYEQYF
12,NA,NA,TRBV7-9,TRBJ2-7,TGTGCCAGCAGCTTAGAGGCGGAGTCAGGGTACTTC,CASSLEAESGYF
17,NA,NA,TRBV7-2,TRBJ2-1,TGTGCCAGCAGCTTAGGTATGGGGAGACCTTCCTACAATGAGCAGTTCTTC,CASSLGMGRPSYNEQFF
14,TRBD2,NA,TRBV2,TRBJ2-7,TGTGCCAGCAGGGGCAGCGGGGCAACCTACGAGCAGTACTTC,CASRGSGATYEQYF
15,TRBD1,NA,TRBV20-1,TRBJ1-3,TGCAGTGCTAGAGATCGGGACAGCCCATGGAACACCATATATTTT,CSARDRDSPWNTIYF